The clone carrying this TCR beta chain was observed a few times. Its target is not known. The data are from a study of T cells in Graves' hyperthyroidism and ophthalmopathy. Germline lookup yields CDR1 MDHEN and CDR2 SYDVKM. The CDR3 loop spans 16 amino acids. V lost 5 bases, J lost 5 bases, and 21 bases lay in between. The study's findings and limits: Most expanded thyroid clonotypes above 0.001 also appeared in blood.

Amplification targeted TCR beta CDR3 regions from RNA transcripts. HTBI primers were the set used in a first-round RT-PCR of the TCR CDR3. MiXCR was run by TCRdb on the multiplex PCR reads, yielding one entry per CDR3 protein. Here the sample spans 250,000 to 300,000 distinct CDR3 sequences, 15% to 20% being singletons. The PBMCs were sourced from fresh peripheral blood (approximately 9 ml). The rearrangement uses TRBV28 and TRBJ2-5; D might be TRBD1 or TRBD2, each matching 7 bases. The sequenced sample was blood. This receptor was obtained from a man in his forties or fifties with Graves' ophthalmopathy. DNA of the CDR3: TGTGCCAGCAGTCCACCTACAGGGGAGGGGGGCGAGACCCAGTACTTC. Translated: CASSPPTGEGGETQYF.